These T cell receptor beta chains were read from a single sample in a study of T cells in Graves' hyperthyroidism and ophthalmopathy. TCRdb reprocessed the multiplex PCR reads with MiXCR, giving one entry per CDR3 protein. The sample consists of hundreds of thousands of distinct CDR3 sequences, roughly 14% of them appearing once. The sequenced sample consisted of blood. These receptors came from a woman in her thirties with Graves' hyperthyroidism. Both conserved end residues are part of each CDR3. D genes are given only for firm matches. Rows give clone size only sometimes, using once, few, many, or a class for an expanded clone.

>-|-|TRBV20-1|TRBJ1-1
CSLKAGFTEAFF
TGCAGCTTGAAAGCAGGGTTCACTGAAGCTTTCTTT
>many|TRBD2|TRBV6-2/TRBV6-3|TRBJ2-3
CASSRTSGSDTQYF
TGTGCCAGCAGCCGGACTAGCGGGAGTGATACGCAGTATTTT
>-|TRBD1|TRBV6-1|TRBJ1-2
CASSESGGGGYTF
TGTGCCAGCAGCGAATCAGGGGGCGGGGGCTACACCTTC
>few|-|TRBV7-2|TRBJ2-1
CASSPKGKTTASSYNEQFF
TGTGCCAGCAGCCCAAAGGGTAAGACTACCGCTAGCTCCTACAATGAGCAGTTCTTC
>-|-|TRBV6-4|TRBJ1-4
CASRPYGVAEGGLFF
TGTGCCAGCAGACCCTACGGAGTTGCAGAGGGCGGACTGTTTTTT
>few|TRBD2|TRBV20-1|TRBJ2-1
CSARGPAGAYNEQFF
TGCAGTGCTAGAGGGCCAGCGGGAGCCTACAATGAGCAGTTCTTC
>few|TRBD1|TRBV27|TRBJ2-2
CASSLRTGGADGELFF
TGTGCCAGCAGTTTAAGAACAGGGGGCGCTGACGGGGAGCTGTTTTTT
>few|-|TRBV19|TRBJ1-2
CASASAVTNYGYTF
TGTGCCAGTGCCTCGGCGGTTACTAACTATGGCTACACCTTC
>many|-|TRBV2|TRBJ2-5
CASSVGLAFGETQYF
TGTGCCAGCAGTGTTGGCCTAGCGTTCGGGGAGACCCAGTACTTC
>few|TRBD2|TRBV10-3|TRBJ2-7
CAISGVTGGYEQYF
TGTGCCATCAGTGGGGTTACGGGGGGCTACGAGCAGTACTTC
>many|TRBD2|TRBV20-1|TRBJ2-7
CSAIPPSGRHYEQYF
TGCAGTGCCATTCCTCCTAGCGGGAGGCACTACGAGCAGTACTTC
>many|TRBD1|TRBV20-1|TRBJ1-5
CSAGQGGQPQHF
TGCAGTGCCGGACAGGGAGGTCAGCCCCAGCATTTT
>many|TRBD2|TRBV28|TRBJ2-2
CASSFWGGEGRRAGELFF
TGTGCCAGCAGTTTCTGGGGGGGGGAGGGACGCCGCGCCGGGGAGCTGTTTTTT
>many|-|TRBV29-1|TRBJ1-1
CSVVGDGSNTEAFF
TGCAGCGTTGTAGGGGACGGATCGAACACTGAAGCTTTCTTT
>-|-|TRBV28|TRBJ2-4
CASSFRPGAKNIQYF
TGTGCCAGCAGTTTTCGTCCGGGGGCCAAAAACATTCAGTACTTC
>few|-|TRBV4-3|TRBJ2-1
CASSQDLYSRDEQFF
TGCGCCAGCAGCCAAGATTTGTACTCAAGAGATGAGCAGTTCTTC
>few|-|TRBV18|TRBJ2-7
CASSPRLDGYEQYF
TGTGCCAGCTCACCACGGCTGGACGGCTACGAGCAGTACTTC
>many|TRBD1|TRBV11-1|TRBJ1-1
CASSLEGQATNTEAFF
TGTGCCAGCAGCTTAGAAGGACAGGCGACTAACACTGAAGCTTTCTTT
>-|-|TRBV30|TRBJ1-3
CAWSSTSGNTIYF
TGTGCCTGGAGTTCAACCTCTGGAAACACCATATATTTT
>-|-|TRBV7-9|TRBJ2-5
CASSLAWGRGTQYF
TGTGCCAGCAGCTTAGCTTGGGGGCGCGGGACCCAGTACTTC
>few|TRBD2|TRBV6-1|TRBJ2-3
CASRREWRTDTQYF
TGTGCCAGTCGGCGGGAGTGGAGAACAGATACGCAGTATTTT